A single TCR beta chain is shown here with its context. An input of 0.5 to 1 ug of RNA was subjected to reverse transcription using random hexamers. One entry per CDR3 protein results from TCRdb running MiXCR on the immunoSEQ multiplex PCR reads. The sample has approximately 200,000 distinct CDR3 sequences, just under 95% seen once. These data come from a study of CD8 T cells in Susac syndrome. This CDR3 has 13 residues. Germline CDR1 and CDR2: MNHEY and SVGAGI. V was cut by 7 bases and J by 10 bases, with 17 bases left in between. The TCR comes from a human donor with multiple sclerosis. Specimen: CD4+ T cells from PBMCs. The chain uses TRBV6-5 and TRBJ2-1, with D perhaps given as TRBD1 or TRBD2 (5 bases each). CDR3 nucleotides: TGTGCCAGCAATCTTCGTAATGGGGGAGAGCAGTTCTTC. This encodes CASNLRNGGEQFF.